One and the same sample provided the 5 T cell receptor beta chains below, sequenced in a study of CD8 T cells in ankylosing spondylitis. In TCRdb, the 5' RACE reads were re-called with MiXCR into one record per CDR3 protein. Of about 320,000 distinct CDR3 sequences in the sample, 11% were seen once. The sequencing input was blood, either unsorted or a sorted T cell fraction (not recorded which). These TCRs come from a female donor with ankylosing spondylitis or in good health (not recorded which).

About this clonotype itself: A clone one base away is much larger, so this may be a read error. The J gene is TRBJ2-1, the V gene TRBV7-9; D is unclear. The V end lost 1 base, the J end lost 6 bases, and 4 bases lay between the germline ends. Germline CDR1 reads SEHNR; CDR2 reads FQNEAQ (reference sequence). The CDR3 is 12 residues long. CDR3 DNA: TGTGCCAGCAGCTTAGGGACCAATGAGCAGTTCTTC. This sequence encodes CASSLGTNEQFF.

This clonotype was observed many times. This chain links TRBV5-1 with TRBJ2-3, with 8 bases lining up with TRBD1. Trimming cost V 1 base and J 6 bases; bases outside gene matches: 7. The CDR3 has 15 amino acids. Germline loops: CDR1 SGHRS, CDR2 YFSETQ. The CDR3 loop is CASSLRAGGGDTQYF. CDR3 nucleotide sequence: TGCGCCAGCAGCTTGCGGGCAGGGGGCGGTGATACGCAGTATTTT.

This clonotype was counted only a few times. CDR3 amino acids: CASSTLGENTEAFF. The CDR3 DNA reads TGTGCCAGCAGCACCTTGGGGGAGAACACTGAAGCTTTCTTT. The J gene is TRBJ1-1, the V gene TRBV7-9; D might be TRBD1 (5 bases). Trimming left V 5 bases short and J 1 base short, with 11 bases between. Germline CDR1 is SEHNR and CDR2 is FQNEAQ (reference sequence). This CDR3 has 14 residues.

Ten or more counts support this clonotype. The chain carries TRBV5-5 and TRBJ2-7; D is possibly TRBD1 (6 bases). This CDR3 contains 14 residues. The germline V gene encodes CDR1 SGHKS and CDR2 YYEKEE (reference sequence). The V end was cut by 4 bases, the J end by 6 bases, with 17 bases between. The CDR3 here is CASSVSKTGSEQYF. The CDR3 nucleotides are TGTGCCAGCAGCGTGAGTAAGACAGGCTCCGAGCAGTACTTC. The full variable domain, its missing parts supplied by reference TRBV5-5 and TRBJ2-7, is DAGVTQSPTHLIKTRGQQVTLRCSPISGHKSVSWYQQVLGQGPQFIFQYYEKEERGRGNFPDRFSARQFPNYSSELNVNALLLGDSALYLCASSVSKTGSEQYFGPGTRLTVT.

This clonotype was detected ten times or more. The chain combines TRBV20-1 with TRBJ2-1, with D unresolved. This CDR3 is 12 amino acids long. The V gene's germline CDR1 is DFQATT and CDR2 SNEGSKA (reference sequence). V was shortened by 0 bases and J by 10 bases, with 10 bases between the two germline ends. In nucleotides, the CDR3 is TGCAGTGCTAGAGAGAGGAGCCGGGAGCAGTTCTTC. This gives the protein CSARERSREQFF.